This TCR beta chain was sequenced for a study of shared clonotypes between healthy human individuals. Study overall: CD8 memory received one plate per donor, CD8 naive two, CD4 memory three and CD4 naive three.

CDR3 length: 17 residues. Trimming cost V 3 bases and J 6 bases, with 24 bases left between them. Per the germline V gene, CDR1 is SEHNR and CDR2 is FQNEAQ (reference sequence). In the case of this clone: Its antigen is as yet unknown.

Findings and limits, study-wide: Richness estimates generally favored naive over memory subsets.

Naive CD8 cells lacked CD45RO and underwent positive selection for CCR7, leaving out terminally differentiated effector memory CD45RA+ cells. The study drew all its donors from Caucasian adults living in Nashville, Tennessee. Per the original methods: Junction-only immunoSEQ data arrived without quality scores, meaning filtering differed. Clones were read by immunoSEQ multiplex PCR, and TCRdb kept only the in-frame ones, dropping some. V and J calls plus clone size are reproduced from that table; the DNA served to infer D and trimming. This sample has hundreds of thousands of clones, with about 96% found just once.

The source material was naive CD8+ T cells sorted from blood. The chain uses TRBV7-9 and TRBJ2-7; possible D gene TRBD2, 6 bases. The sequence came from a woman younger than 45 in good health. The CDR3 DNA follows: TGTGCCAGCAGCTTTTCTGATTTCGGGAGAGCCGGTCCCGAGCAGTACTTC. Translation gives CASSFSDFGRAGPEQYF. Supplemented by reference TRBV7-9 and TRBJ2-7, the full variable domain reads DTGVSQNPRHKITKRGQNVTFRCDPISEHNRLYWYRQTLGQGPEFLTYFQNEAQLEKSRLLSDRFSAERPKGSFSTLEIQRTEQGDSAMYLCASSFSDFGRAGPEQYFGPGTRLTVT.